Described below is a single T cell receptor beta chain sequence and its context. The sample comes from a study of blood T cell repertoires in COVID-19. Study-wide context: Acute and convalescent COVID-19 samples came from the United States, Italy and Spain. The cDNA or gDNA used as material had been derived from T cells, B-cell-depleted T cells, or PBMCs.

Germline trimming cut 1 base from V and 8 bases from J; bases unmatched to any gene: 7. The CDR3 runs 16 residues. In germline, CDR1 is MGHRA, CDR2 YSYEKL. Study processing details: Reference gene primer amplification gave nucleated cell count estimates. Assay used: immunoSEQ multiplex PCR; TCRdb lists only in-frame clones, some missing. Clonal size and the V and J genes are those of that table, whereas D and trimming came from the DNA. The sample has around 150,000 clones, more than 75% seen once. This clonotype was sampled from a man aged 60 to 69 who had recovered from COVID-19. The specimen sequenced was peripheral blood. The chain joins TRBV4-1 to TRBJ2-1; 11 positions match TRBD2. CDR3: CASSQVIAGGSHEQFF. CDR3 coding DNA: TGCGCCAGCAGCCAAGTTATAGCGGGGGGGTCCCATGAGCAGTTCTTC.